This is a list of T cell receptor beta chains from one sample in a study of blood T cell repertoires in COVID-19. Data came from immunoSEQ multiplex PCR; TCRdb stores just in-frame clones and leaves some out. The table shows about 45,000 clones, with approximately 90% occurring only once. Sequencing was performed on peripheral blood. These receptors all come from a man aged 50 to 60 with COVID-19, enrolled during active disease. Both conserved end residues are part of each CDR3. The order of the fields is D gene, clone size, J gene, V gene, CDR3 protein, CDR3 DNA. The D gene is left open where the match is weak. Only part of the rows carry a size: once, few, many, or a class if the clone is expanded.

d_call: -; clone_size: -; j_call: TRBJ1-1; v_call: TRBV5-6; cdr3_aa: CASTGVGWEMVSDTEAFF; cdr3_nt: TGTGCCAGCACCGGGGTGGGATGGGAAATGGTCTCGGACACTGAAGCTTTCTTT
d_call: TRBD1; clone_size: -; j_call: TRBJ2-4; v_call: TRBV11-2; cdr3_aa: CASSLSRTGISKNIQYF; cdr3_nt: TGTGCCAGCAGCTTGTCCCGGACAGGGATCTCCAAAAACATTCAGTACTTC
d_call: -; clone_size: -; j_call: TRBJ1-4; v_call: TRBV21-1; cdr3_aa: CASSKVDRVWNEKLFF; cdr3_nt: TGTGCCAGCAGCAAAGTTGACAGGGTGTGGAATGAAAAACTGTTTTTT
d_call: TRBD1; clone_size: -; j_call: TRBJ1-1; v_call: TRBV3-1/TRBV3-2; cdr3_aa: CASSQAGDRGLVNTEAFF; cdr3_nt: TGTGCCAGCAGCCAAGCTGGGGACAGGGGGTTGGTGAACACTGAAGCTTTCTTT
d_call: TRBD1; clone_size: -; j_call: TRBJ1-1; v_call: TRBV7-9; cdr3_aa: CASSLGGQGENTEAFF; cdr3_nt: TGTGCCAGCAGCTTAGGAGGACAGGGTGAGAACACTGAAGCTTTCTTT
d_call: TRBD2; clone_size: once; j_call: TRBJ2-7; v_call: TRBV28; cdr3_aa: CASSLPGLASSYEQYF; cdr3_nt: TGTGCCAGCAGTTTACCCGGACTAGCGAGCTCCTACGAGCAGTACTTC
d_call: TRBD2; clone_size: -; j_call: TRBJ2-3; v_call: TRBV6-5; cdr3_aa: CASSRLAGEVDTQYF; cdr3_nt: TGTGCCAGCAGCCGACTAGCGGGAGAGGTAGATACGCAGTATTTT
d_call: TRBD2; clone_size: -; j_call: TRBJ2-5; v_call: TRBV19; cdr3_aa: CASSPGTSLGETQYF; cdr3_nt: TGTGCCAGTAGTCCCGGGACTAGCCTGGGGGAGACCCAGTACTTC
d_call: -; clone_size: -; j_call: TRBJ2-1; v_call: TRBV5-1; cdr3_aa: CASSSNNEQFF; cdr3_nt: TGCGCCAGCAGCTCAAACAATGAGCAGTTCTTC
d_call: TRBD1; clone_size: once; j_call: TRBJ2-7; v_call: TRBV20-1; cdr3_aa: CSASPPGQDNYEQYF; cdr3_nt: TGCAGTGCTAGTCCTCCGGGACAGGATAACTACGAGCAGTACTTC
d_call: TRBD2; clone_size: -; j_call: TRBJ2-7; v_call: TRBV9; cdr3_aa: CASSGSLAGVGEQYF; cdr3_nt: TGTGCCAGCAGCGGATCACTAGCGGGAGTAGGCGAGCAGTACTTC
d_call: -; clone_size: -; j_call: TRBJ2-3; v_call: TRBV3-1/TRBV3-2; cdr3_aa: CASSQFLTDTQYF; cdr3_nt: TGTGCCAGCAGCCAGTTTCTCACAGATACGCAGTATTTT
d_call: -; clone_size: -; j_call: TRBJ2-7; v_call: TRBV4-3; cdr3_aa: CASSQDTQGFYEQYF; cdr3_nt: TGCGCCAGCAGCCAAGATACCCAGGGGTTCTACGAGCAGTACTTC
d_call: TRBD2; clone_size: once; j_call: TRBJ2-1; v_call: TRBV5-4; cdr3_aa: CASSLARAGGPGNEQFF; cdr3_nt: TGTGCCAGCAGCTTAGCGAGAGCGGGAGGTCCGGGGAATGAGCAGTTCTTC
d_call: TRBD1; clone_size: -; j_call: TRBJ1-3; v_call: TRBV19; cdr3_aa: CASSMDRTSGNTIYF; cdr3_nt: TGTGCCAGTAGTATGGACAGGACCTCTGGAAACACCATATATTTT
d_call: TRBD1; clone_size: -; j_call: TRBJ2-7; v_call: TRBV3-1/TRBV3-2; cdr3_aa: CASSQTTGGEQYF; cdr3_nt: TGTGCCAGCAGCCAGACCACAGGGGGCGAGCAGTACTTC
d_call: -; clone_size: -; j_call: TRBJ2-3; v_call: TRBV19; cdr3_aa: CASSIAFGTDTQYF; cdr3_nt: TGTGCCAGTAGTATAGCGTTCGGCACAGATACGCAGTATTTT
d_call: TRBD1; clone_size: -; j_call: TRBJ1-1; v_call: TRBV5-1; cdr3_aa: CASSSRGMNTEAFF; cdr3_nt: TGCGCCAGCAGCTCCAGGGGGATGAACACTGAAGCTTTCTTT
d_call: TRBD1; clone_size: -; j_call: TRBJ1-1; v_call: TRBV5-1; cdr3_aa: CASSKGQSDTEAFF; cdr3_nt: TGCGCCAGCAGCAAGGGACAGTCAGACACTGAAGCTTTCTTT
d_call: -; clone_size: -; j_call: TRBJ1-2; v_call: TRBV19; cdr3_aa: CASSNARGYRANYGYTF; cdr3_nt: TGTGCCAGTAGTAATGCCAGGGGCTATAGGGCTAACTATGGCTACACCTTC
d_call: TRBD1; clone_size: -; j_call: TRBJ2-7; v_call: TRBV5-4; cdr3_aa: CASSPGTGSSYEQYF; cdr3_nt: TGTGCCAGCAGCCCCGGGACAGGGAGTTCCTACGAGCAGTACTTC